The T cell receptor beta chain described here comes from a study of T-cell memory formation after mild COVID-19. In the study overall: Across donors, TCR clusters were largely donor specific. Notes on the study in general: Day 15 to 85 contracting clones showed balanced CD4/CD8; day 15 to 37 expanders favored CD4+. CD4+ contracting clones were found mainly in CM and EM, and CD8+ ones in EMRA. Cross-reactive memory seemingly joined, as some responding clones were found in pre-infection memory.

The CDR3 loop spans 16 amino acids. Germline V gene lookup returns CDR1 LGHNA and CDR2 YNFKEQ. V lost 0 bases, J lost 3 bases, and 7 bases stayed unmatched. This clonotype came up a few times. Antigen unknown. TCRdb itself ran the 5' RACE reads through MiXCR, one entry per CDR3 protein. Here the sample spans 250,000 to 300,000 distinct CDR3 sequences, about 17% being singletons. The sample consisted of PBMCs or a T cell subset sorted from them (not recorded which). This chain uses TRBV4-2 with TRBJ2-7; TRBD2 matches at 8 bases. The TCR was taken from a man aged 18 to 29 who had mild COVID-19 (a few samples of this study predate the infection). Cell type and time point are not known. CDR3 loop: CASSQEQAGAIYEQYF. In nucleotides, the CDR3 is TGTGCCAGCAGCCAAGAGCAAGCGGGGGCCATCTACGAGCAGTACTTC.